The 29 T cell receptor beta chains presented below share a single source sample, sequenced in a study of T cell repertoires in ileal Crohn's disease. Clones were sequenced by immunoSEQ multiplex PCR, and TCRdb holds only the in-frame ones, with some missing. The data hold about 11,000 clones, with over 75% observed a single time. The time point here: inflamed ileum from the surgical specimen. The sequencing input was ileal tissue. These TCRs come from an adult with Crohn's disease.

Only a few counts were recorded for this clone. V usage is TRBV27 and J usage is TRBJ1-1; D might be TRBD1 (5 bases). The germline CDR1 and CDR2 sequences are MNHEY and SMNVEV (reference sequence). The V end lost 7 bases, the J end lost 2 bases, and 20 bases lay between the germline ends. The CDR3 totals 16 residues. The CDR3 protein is CASTSGLGAPNTEAFF. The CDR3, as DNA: TGTGCCAGCACCTCTGGTTTAGGGGCACCCAACACTGAAGCTTTCTTT.

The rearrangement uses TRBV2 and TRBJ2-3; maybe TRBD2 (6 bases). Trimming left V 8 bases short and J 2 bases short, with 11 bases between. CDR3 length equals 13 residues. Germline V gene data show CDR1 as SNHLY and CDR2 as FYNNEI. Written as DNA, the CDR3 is TGTGCCAGCCGGTGGGGGGTCACAGATACGCAGTATTTT. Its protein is CASRWGVTDTQYF. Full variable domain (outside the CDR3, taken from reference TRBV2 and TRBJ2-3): EPEVTQTPSHQVTQMGQEVILRCVPISNHLYFYWYRQILGQKVEFLVSFYNNEISEKSEIFDDQFSVERPDGSNFTLKIRSTKLEDSAMYFCASRWGVTDTQYFGPGTRLTVL.

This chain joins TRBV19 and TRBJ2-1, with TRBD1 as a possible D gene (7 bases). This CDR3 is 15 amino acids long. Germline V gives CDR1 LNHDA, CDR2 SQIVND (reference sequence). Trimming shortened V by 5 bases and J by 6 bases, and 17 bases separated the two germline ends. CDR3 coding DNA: TGTGCCAGTAGTCTAGGGGGCCCCGGGGGCAATGAGCAGTTCTTC. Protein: CASSLGGPGGNEQFF.

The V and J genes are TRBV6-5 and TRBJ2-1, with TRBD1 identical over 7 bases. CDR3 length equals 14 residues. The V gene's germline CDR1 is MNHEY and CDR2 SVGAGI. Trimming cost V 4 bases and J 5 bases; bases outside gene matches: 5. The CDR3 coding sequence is TGTGCCAGCAGTTTCCGGGACAGAAACAATGAGCAGTTCTTC. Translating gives CASSFRDRNNEQFF.

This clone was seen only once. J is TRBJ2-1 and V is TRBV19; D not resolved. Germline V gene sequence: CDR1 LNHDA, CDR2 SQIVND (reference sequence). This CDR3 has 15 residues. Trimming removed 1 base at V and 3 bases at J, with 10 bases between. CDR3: CASSIGLPDYNEQFF. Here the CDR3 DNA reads TGTGCCAGTAGTATAGGCCTACCCGACTACAATGAGCAGTTCTTC.

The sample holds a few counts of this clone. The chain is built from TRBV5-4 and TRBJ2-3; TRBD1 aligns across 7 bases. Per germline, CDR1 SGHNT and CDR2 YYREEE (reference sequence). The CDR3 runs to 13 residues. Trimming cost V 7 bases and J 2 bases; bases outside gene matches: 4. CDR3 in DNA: TGTGCCAGCGGACAGGACCTCACAGATACGCAGTATTTT. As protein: CASGQDLTDTQYF.

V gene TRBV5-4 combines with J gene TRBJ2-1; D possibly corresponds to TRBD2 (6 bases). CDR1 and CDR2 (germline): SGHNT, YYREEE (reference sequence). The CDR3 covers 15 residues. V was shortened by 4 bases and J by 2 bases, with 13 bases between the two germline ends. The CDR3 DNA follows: TGTGCCAGCAGCCCGGAGGGCCCGACCTACAATGAGCAGTTCTTC. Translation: CASSPEGPTYNEQFF.

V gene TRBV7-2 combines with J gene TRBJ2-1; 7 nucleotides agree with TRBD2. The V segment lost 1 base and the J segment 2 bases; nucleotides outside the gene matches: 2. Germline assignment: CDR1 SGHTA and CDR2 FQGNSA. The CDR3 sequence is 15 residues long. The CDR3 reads CASSLEGTTYNEQFF. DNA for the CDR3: TGTGCCAGCAGCTTAGAAGGGACTACCTACAATGAGCAGTTCTTC. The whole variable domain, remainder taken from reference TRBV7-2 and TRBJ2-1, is GAGVSQSPSNKVTEKGKDVELRCDPISGHTALYWYRQSLGQGLEFLIYFQGNSAPDKSGLPSDRFSAERTGGSVSTLTIQRTQQEDSAVYLCASSLEGTTYNEQFFGPGTRLTVL.

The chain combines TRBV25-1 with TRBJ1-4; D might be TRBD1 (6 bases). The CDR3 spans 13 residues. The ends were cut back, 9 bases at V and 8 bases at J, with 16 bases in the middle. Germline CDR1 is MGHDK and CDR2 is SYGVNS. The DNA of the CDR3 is TGTGCCAGGGATAGGGGGGGAGGGGAAAAACTGTTTTTT. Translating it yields CARDRGGGEKLFF.

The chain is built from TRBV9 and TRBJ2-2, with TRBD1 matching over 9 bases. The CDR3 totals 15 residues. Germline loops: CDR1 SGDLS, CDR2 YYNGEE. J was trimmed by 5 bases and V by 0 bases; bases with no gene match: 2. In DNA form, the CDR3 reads TGTGCCAGCAGCGTAGTTGGACAGGGGACCGGGGAGCTGTTTTTT. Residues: CASSVVGQGTGELFF.

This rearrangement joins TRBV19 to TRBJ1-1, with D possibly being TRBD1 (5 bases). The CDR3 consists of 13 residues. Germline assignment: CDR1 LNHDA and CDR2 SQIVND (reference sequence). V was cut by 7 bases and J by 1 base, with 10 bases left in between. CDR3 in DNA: TGTGCCAGTATTAGGGGTAAGAACACTGAAGCTTTCTTT. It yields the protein CASIRGKNTEAFF. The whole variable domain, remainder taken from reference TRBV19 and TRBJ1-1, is DGGITQSPKYLFRKEGQNVTLSCEQNLNHDAMYWYRQDPGQGLRLIYYSQIVNDFQKGDIAEGYSVSREKKESFPLTVTSAQKNPTAFYLCASIRGKNTEAFFGQGTRLTVV.

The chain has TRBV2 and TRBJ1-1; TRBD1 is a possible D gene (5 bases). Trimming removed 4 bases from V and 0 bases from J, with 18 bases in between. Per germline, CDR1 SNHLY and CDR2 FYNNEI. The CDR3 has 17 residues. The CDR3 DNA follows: TGTGCCAGCAGTGTACTCGGTCCTACAGGACTGAACACTGAAGCTTTCTTT. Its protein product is CASSVLGPTGLNTEAFF. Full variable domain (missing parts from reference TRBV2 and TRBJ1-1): EPEVTQTPSHQVTQMGQEVILRCVPISNHLYFYWYRQILGQKVEFLVSFYNNEISEKSEIFDDQFSVERPDGSNFTLKIRSTKLEDSAMYFCASSVLGPTGLNTEAFFGQGTRLTVV.

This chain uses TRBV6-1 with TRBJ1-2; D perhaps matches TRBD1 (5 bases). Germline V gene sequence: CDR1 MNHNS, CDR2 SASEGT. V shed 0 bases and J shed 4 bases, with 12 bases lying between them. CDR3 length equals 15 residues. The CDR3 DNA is TGTGCCAGCAGTGAAGCGAATCGAGGGGTCTATGGCTACACCTTC. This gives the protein CASSEANRGVYGYTF.

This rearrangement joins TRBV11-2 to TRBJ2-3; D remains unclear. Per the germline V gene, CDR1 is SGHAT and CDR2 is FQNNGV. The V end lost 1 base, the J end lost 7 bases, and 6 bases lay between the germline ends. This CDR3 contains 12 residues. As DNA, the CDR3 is TGTGCCAGCAGCTTAGGGCAGTATACGCAGTATTTT. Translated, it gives CASSLGQYTQYF.

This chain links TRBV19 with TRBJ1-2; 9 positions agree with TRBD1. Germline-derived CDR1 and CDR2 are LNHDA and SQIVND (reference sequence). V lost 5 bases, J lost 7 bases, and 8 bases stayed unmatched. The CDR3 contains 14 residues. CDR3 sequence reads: CASSLDRGLGGYTF. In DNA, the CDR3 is TGTGCCAGTAGTCTGGACAGGGGCCTTGGTGGCTACACCTTC.

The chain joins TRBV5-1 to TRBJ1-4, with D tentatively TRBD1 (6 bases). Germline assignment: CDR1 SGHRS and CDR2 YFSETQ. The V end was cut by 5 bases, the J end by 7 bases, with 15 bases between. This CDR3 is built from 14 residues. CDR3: CASRTTGDGEKLFF. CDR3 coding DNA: TGCGCCAGCAGGACGACAGGCGATGGTGAAAAACTGTTTTTT. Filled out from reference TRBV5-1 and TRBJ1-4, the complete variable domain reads KAGVTQTPRYLIKTRGQQVTLSCSPISGHRSVSWYQQTPGQGLQFLFEYFSETQRNKGNFPGRFSGRQFSNSRSEMNVSTLELGDSALYLCASRTTGDGEKLFFGSGTQLSVL.

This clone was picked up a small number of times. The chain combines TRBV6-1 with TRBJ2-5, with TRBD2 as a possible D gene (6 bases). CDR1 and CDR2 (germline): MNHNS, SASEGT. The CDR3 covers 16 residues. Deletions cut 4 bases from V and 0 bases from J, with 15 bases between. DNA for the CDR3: TGTGCCAGCAGTGGGCGGCTAGCGTTTGACCAAGAGACCCAGTACTTC. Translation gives CASSGRLAFDQETQYF.

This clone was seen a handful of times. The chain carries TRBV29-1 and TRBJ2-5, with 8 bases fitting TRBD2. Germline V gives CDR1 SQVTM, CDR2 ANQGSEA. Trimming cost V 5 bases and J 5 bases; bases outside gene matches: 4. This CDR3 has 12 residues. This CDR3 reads CSVTSGGETQYF. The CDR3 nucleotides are TGCAGCGTTACTAGCGGAGGGGAGACCCAGTACTTC.

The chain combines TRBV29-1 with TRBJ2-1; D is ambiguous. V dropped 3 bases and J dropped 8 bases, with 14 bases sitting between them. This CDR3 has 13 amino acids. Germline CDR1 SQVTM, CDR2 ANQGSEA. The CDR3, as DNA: TGCAGCGTTGACAACAAGTCCGGATATGAGCAGTTCTTC. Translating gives CSVDNKSGYEQFF.

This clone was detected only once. The DNA for the CDR3 is TGTGCCAGCAGCCCTGGACTAGCGGGGACCCAAGAGACCCAGTACTTC. Protein sequence: CASSPGLAGTQETQYF. The genes are TRBV5-4 and TRBJ2-5; 12 bases fit TRBD2. From germline, CDR1 is SGHNT and CDR2 YYREEE (reference sequence). The CDR3 covers 16 residues. The V gene end was trimmed by 4 bases and the J gene end by 1 base; junction bases not matched to a gene: 5.

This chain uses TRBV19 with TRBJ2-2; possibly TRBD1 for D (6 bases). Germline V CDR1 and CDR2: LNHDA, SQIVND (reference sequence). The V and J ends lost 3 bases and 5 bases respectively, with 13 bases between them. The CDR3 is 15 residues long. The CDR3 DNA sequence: TGTGCCAGTAGTATGGGGACAAAAACAACCGGGGAGCTGTTTTTT. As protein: CASSMGTKTTGELFF. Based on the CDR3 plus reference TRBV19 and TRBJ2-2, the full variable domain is DGGITQSPKYLFRKEGQNVTLSCEQNLNHDAMYWYRQDPGQGLRLIYYSQIVNDFQKGDIAEGYSVSREKKESFPLTVTSAQKNPTAFYLCASSMGTKTTGELFFGEGSRLTVL.

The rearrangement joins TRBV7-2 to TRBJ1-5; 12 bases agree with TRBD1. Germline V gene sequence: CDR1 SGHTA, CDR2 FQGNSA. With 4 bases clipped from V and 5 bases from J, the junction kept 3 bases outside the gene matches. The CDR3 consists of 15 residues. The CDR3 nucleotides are TGTGCCAGCAGCTCCCGGGACAGGGGGCATCAGCCCCAGCATTTT. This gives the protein CASSSRDRGHQPQHF. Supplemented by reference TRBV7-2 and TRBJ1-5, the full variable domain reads GAGVSQSPSNKVTEKGKDVELRCDPISGHTALYWYRQSLGQGLEFLIYFQGNSAPDKSGLPSDRFSAERTGGSVSTLTIQRTQQEDSAVYLCASSSRDRGHQPQHFGDGTRLSIL.

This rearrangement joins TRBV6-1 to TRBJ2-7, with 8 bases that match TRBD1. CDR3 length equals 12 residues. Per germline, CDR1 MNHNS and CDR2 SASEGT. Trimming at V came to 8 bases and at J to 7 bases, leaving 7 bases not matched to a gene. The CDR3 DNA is TGTGCCAGCCCATGGACAGGGTGGGAGCAGTACGTC. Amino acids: CASPWTGWEQYV.

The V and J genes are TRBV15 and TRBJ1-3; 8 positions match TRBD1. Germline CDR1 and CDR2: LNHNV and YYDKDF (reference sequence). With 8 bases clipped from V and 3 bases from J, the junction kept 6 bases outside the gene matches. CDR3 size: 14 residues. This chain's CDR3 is CATERDRLGNTIYF. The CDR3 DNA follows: TGTGCCACCGAGAGGGACAGGCTTGGAAACACCATATATTTT.

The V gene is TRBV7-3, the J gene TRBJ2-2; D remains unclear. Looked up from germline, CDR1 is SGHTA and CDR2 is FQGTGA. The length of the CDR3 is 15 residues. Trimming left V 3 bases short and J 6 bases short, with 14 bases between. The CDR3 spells CASSLGSMKAGELFF. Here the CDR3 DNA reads TGTGCCAGCAGCTTGGGCAGTATGAAGGCCGGGGAGCTGTTTTTT.

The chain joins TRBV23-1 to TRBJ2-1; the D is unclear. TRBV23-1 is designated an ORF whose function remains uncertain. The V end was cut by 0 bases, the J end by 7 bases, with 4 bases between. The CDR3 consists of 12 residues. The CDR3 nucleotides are TGCGCCAGCAGTCAATCGTGGAATGAGCAGTTCTTC. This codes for CASSQSWNEQFF.

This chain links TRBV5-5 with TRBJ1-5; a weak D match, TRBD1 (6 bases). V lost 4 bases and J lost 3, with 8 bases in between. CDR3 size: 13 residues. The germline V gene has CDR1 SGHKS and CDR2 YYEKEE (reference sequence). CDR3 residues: CASSQGPNQPQHF. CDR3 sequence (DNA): TGTGCCAGCAGCCAGGGGCCCAATCAGCCCCAGCATTTT.

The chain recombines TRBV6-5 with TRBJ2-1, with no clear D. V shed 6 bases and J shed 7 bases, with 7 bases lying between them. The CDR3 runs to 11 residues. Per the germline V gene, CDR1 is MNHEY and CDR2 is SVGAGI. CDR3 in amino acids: CASRGMNEQFF. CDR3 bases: TGTGCCAGCAGGGGCATGAATGAGCAGTTCTTC.

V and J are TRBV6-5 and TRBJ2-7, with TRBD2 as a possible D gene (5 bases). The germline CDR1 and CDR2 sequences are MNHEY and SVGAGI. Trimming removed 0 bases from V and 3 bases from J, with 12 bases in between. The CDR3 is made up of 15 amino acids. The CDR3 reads CASSYSLGTVYEQYF. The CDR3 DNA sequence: TGTGCCAGCAGTTACTCACTAGGTACTGTCTACGAGCAGTACTTC.